Following are 17 T cell receptor beta chains from one sample sequenced in a study of blood T cell repertoires in COVID-19. Sequencing was performed with immunoSEQ multiplex PCR; in TCRdb, only in-frame clones are kept and a portion is missing. Counted here are roughly 480,000 clones, approximately 89% occurring once; the ten biggest clones make up roughly 1%. Specimen: peripheral blood. These TCRs come from a man aged 18 to 35 with COVID-19, enrolled during active disease.

In the case of this clone: The identical CDR3 is also encoded by other nucleotide sequences in the sample. The chain couples TRBV3-1 (or the pseudogene TRBV3-2) to TRBJ1-2, with TRBD1 as a possible D gene (5 bases). CDR1 is LGHDT and CDR2 is YNNKEL in the germline V gene (reference sequence). V lost 0 bases to trimming and J lost 3 bases, with 8 bases between them. This CDR3 comprises 14 residues. The CDR3 DNA sequence: TGTGCCAGCAGCCAAGAAGGGGTTTACTATGGCTACACCTTC. As protein: CASSQEGVYYGYTF.

The V call is TRBV11-2, the J call TRBJ1-2; D gene unclear. Trimming stripped 5 bases from V and 4 bases from J, with 17 bases between. The V gene's germline CDR1 is SGHAT and CDR2 FQNNGV. The CDR3 loop spans 15 amino acids. The chain's CDR3 is CASSPRRGDIYGYTF. The CDR3 DNA sequence: TGTGCCAGCAGCCCGCGACGTGGAGATATCTATGGCTACACCTTC.

The chain uses TRBV3-1 (or the pseudogene TRBV3-2) and TRBJ2-5; 9 nucleotides align to TRBD2. Germline CDR1 is LGHDT and CDR2 is YNNKEL (reference sequence). Unmatched junction bases numbered 23, after V lost 4 bases and J lost 8 bases. The CDR3 consists of 19 residues. The CDR3 spells CASSPGKSGGPVSIRTQYF. The DNA of the CDR3 is TGTGCCAGCAGCCCCGGGAAAAGCGGGGGGCCCGTCTCAATACGAACCCAGTACTTC.

A single count supports this clone. This sequence joins TRBV14 and TRBJ2-3; 8 nucleotides match TRBD2. CDR1 SGHDN and CDR2 FVKESK come from the germline V gene. The V and J ends lost 4 bases and 5 bases, in that order; junction bases with no gene match: 5. CDR3 size: 14 residues. Here the CDR3 DNA reads TGTGCCAGCAGCCCGCGGGGGGCCAAAGATACGCAGTATTTT. Amino acid sequence: CASSPRGAKDTQYF.

This clone was found once. V and J are TRBV7-2 and TRBJ1-3, with unresolved D. This CDR3 spans 13 amino acids. Germline CDR1 is SGHTA and CDR2 is FQGNSA. Trimming pared 5 bases from V and 4 bases from J, leaving 9 bases between. The DNA of the CDR3 is TGTGCCAGCAGCCGCGAGAGAGGAAACACCATATATTTT. Translation gives CASSRERGNTIYF.

V gene TRBV5-1 combines with J gene TRBJ2-5; possibly TRBD2 for D (6 bases). CDR3 length: 16 amino acids. Germline-derived CDR1 and CDR2 are SGHRS and YFSETQ. V shed 4 bases and J shed 5 bases, with 21 bases lying between them. This CDR3 is CASSRTGWGSGETQYF. The CDR3 DNA sequence: TGCGCCAGCAGCAGGACCGGCTGGGGGAGCGGGGAGACCCAGTACTTC.

The J gene is TRBJ2-5, the V gene TRBV10-3; the match to TRBD2 covers 9 bases. The germline V gene has CDR1 ENHRY and CDR2 SYGVKD. Trimming cost V 2 bases and J 4 bases; bases outside gene matches: 5. CDR3 length: 15 residues. CDR3 loop: CAISEGSGGRETQYF. For the CDR3, the DNA is TGTGCCATCAGTGAGGGTAGCGGGGGCCGAGAGACCCAGTACTTC.

This clone was picked up one time. CDR3 nucleotides: TGTGCCAGCAGCTTGGCTGGGCCGGGGATTGAAGCTTTCTTT. Its translation is CASSLAGPGIEAFF. The chain uses TRBV5-5 and TRBJ1-1; D not certain. The CDR3 contains 14 residues. Deletions cut 0 bases from V and 7 bases from J, with 13 bases between. Germline assignment: CDR1 SGHKS and CDR2 YYEKEE (reference sequence).

V gene TRBV6-1 combines with J gene TRBJ1-1, with 7 bases lining up with TRBD1. The CDR3 is 15 amino acids. Germline V gene lookup returns CDR1 MNHNS and CDR2 SASEGT. Trimming at V came to 2 bases and at J to 2 bases, leaving 5 bases not matched to a gene. This CDR3 reads CASSEYGTANTEAFF. The CDR3 nucleotides read TGTGCCAGCAGTGAATACGGGACAGCTAACACTGAAGCTTTCTTT.

This clone was observed a handful of times. The V and J genes are TRBV27 and TRBJ1-2; the match to TRBD1 covers 9 bases. There are 15 residues in the CDR3. Trimming at V came to 3 bases and at J to 5 bases, leaving 7 bases not matched to a gene. Per germline, CDR1 MNHEY and CDR2 SMNVEV (reference sequence). The CDR3 loop reads CASSFSDRGAYGYTF. The CDR3 DNA follows: TGTGCCAGCAGTTTCTCGGACAGGGGAGCTTATGGCTACACCTTC.

The genes are TRBV11-2 and TRBJ2-3; 11 bases are a match to TRBD2. This CDR3 contains 17 residues. V lost 4 bases, J lost 2 bases, and 8 bases stayed unmatched. The germline CDR1 and CDR2 sequences are SGHAT and FQNNGV. This CDR3 reads CASSSGVAGGVTDTQYF. Written as DNA, the CDR3 is TGTGCCAGCAGCTCCGGAGTAGCGGGAGGGGTCACAGATACGCAGTATTTT.

The table lists this clone with a count of one. The chain uses TRBV6-5 and TRBJ2-4; D not resolved. The V gene lost 5 bases and the J gene lost 0 bases, with 8 bases spanning the gap. Germline assignment: CDR1 MNHEY and CDR2 SVGAGI. The CDR3 totals 14 residues. The CDR3 region has the DNA TGTGCCAGCAGTCCCGACTCAGCCAAAAACATTCAGTACTTC. It translates to CASSPDSAKNIQYF.

The rearrangement joins TRBV29-1 to TRBJ1-2; 9 positions match TRBD1. V lost 5 bases to trimming and J lost 5 bases; unmatched junction nucleotides: 6. Germline V gene sequence: CDR1 SQVTM, CDR2 ANQGSEA. The CDR3 has 13 residues. The CDR3: CSVPAGTGYGYTF. The DNA for the CDR3 is TGCAGCGTTCCGGCGGGGACAGGGTATGGCTACACCTTC.

A remark on this clone: Other DNA sequences from this sample encode an identical CDR3 as well. CDR3 protein: CASSFPQGHGYTF. CDR3 nucleotides: TGTGCCAGCAGTTTTCCGCAGGGCCATGGCTACACCTTC. The chain links TRBV12-3 or TRBV12-4 to TRBJ1-2; D might be TRBD1 (5 bases). V lost 3 bases and J 6 bases, leaving 11 bases between the germline ends. The CDR3 sequence is 13 residues long.

The chain couples TRBV3-1 (or the pseudogene TRBV3-2) to TRBJ1-2; 7 bases fit TRBD1. There are 15 residues in the CDR3. V trimming: 6 bases; J trimming: 6 bases; junction bases outside the gene matches: 13. CDR1 is LGHDT, CDR2 YNNKEL, per germline (reference sequence). DNA of the CDR3: TGTGCCAGCAGGGAGACAGGGACGGCATCCAATGGCTACACCTTC. Protein sequence: CASRETGTASNGYTF.

This clone appeared a single time. V usage is TRBV6-1 and J usage is TRBJ1-5; a weak D match, TRBD1 (6 bases). The V end lost 2 bases, the J end lost 4 bases, and 12 bases lay between the germline ends. The length of the CDR3 is 15 residues. The germline V gene encodes CDR1 MNHNS and CDR2 SASEGT. This CDR3 reads CASSELDRVNQPQHF. Written as DNA, the CDR3 is TGTGCCAGCAGTGAACTGGACAGAGTAAATCAGCCCCAGCATTTT.

CDR3 amino acids: CASSPPGTSSEKLFF. The CDR3 DNA reads TGTGCCAGCAGTCCCCCCGGGACATCCAGTGAAAAACTGTTTTTT. The rearrangement joins TRBV28 to TRBJ1-4; D perhaps matches TRBD1 (6 bases). CDR3 size: 15 residues. The germline CDR1 and CDR2 sequences are MDHEN and SYDVKM. V shed 5 bases and J shed 7 bases, with 17 bases lying between them. Filled out from reference TRBV28 and TRBJ1-4, the complete variable domain reads DVKVTQSSRYLVKRTGEKVFLECVQDMDHENMFWYRQDPGLGLRLIYFSYDVKMKEKGDIPEGYSVSREKKERFSLILESASTNQTSMYLCASSPPGTSSEKLFFGSGTQLSVL.